The clone carrying this T cell receptor beta chain was detected many times. The length of the CDR3 is 12 residues. Germline values: CDR1 SQVTM, CDR2 ANQGSEA. Losses at the gene ends were 6 bases for V and 6 bases for J; bases not matched to a gene: 4. This sample was included in a study of low-dose radiotherapy and immunotherapy resistance in tumors. Overall study context: A total of 13 Gy over 26 weeks was given to Cohort 2 as 1 Gy per fraction every two weeks. The regimen for patients comprised intravenous nivolumab 240 mg every two weeks plus intravenous ipilimumab 1 mg/kg every six weeks.

Time point indicated: after trial treatment. The treatment: LDRT plus nivolumab, ipilimumab, low-dose cyclophosphamide and aspirin (RACIN trial). Patients with advanced, tumor-infiltrating lymphocyte-negative solid tumors were eligible. First-strand cDNA relied on TRAV- and TRBV-specific primers spanning alpha and beta chains. Over roughly 19 PCR cycles, TCRs were amplified from a constant-region primer and V-primer adapter. MiXCR, run by TCRdb on the reads, gives a single entry per CDR3 protein. Counted here are tens of thousands of distinct CDR3 sequences, 15% to 20% occurring once; the ten biggest clones make up approximately 1.3%.

V usage is TRBV29-1 and J usage is TRBJ1-4, with TRBD1 identical over 7 bases. The TCR comes from a male donor with prostate cancer. The source was PBMCs, collected after low-dose radiotherapy plus immunotherapy. CDR3 sequence: CSVRGSYEKLFF. In DNA, the CDR3 is TGCAGCGTCAGGGGGAGCTATGAAAAACTGTTTTTT.